Listed here are 23 T cell receptor beta chains from one sample, sequenced in a study of long-term antiretroviral therapy in people with HIV. Runs used v3.0 of the immunoSEQ assay and were done at survey level. Clones were read by immunoSEQ multiplex PCR, and TCRdb kept only the in-frame ones, dropping some. The repertoire includes nearly 25,000 clones, roughly 85% of them detected once, and 8% to 10% sits in the top ten. The specimen comprised unsorted PBMCs, sampled 1.2 years after starting antiretroviral therapy. The origin of the receptors is a woman in her 40s with HIV.

This chain connects TRBV30 to TRBJ2-1, with D possibly being TRBD2 (5 bases). CDR1 is GTSNPN and CDR2 is SVGIG in the germline V gene (reference sequence). The CDR3 has 13 amino acids. The CDR3 here is CARGDPFANEQFF. The CDR3 DNA reads as TGTGCTCGGGGTGACCCCTTCGCGAATGAGCAGTTCTTC. Complete variable domain (other parts from reference TRBV30 and TRBJ2-1): SQTIHQWPATLVQPVGSPLSLECTVEGTSNPNLYWYRQAAGRGLQLLFYSVGIGQISSEVPQNLSASRPQDRQFILSSKKLLLSDSGFYLCARGDPFANEQFFGPGTRLTVL.

The V gene is TRBV9, the J gene TRBJ1-1, with 11 nucleotides matching TRBD1. Germline CDR1 and CDR2: SGDLS and YYNGEE. This CDR3 has 16 residues. Losses at the gene ends were 5 bases for V and 5 bases for J; bases not matched to a gene: 11. Written as DNA, the CDR3 is TGTGCCAGCAGTACCGGACAGGGGGCGTTTTGGACTGAAGCTTTCTTT. Translated, it gives CASSTGQGAFWTEAFF.

The rearrangement uses TRBV2 and TRBJ2-7, with 7 bases identical to TRBD1. The length of the CDR3 is 13 residues. V gave up 5 bases and J gave up 2 bases; unmatched junction bases: 3. Germline V gene data show CDR1 as SNHLY and CDR2 as FYNNEI. CDR3 nucleotide sequence: TGTGCCAGCAGTCGGGACAGACCCTACGAGCAGTACTTC. This encodes CASSRDRPYEQYF.

The sample holds a few counts of this clone. The chain uses TRBV9 and TRBJ1-2; D might be TRBD1 (6 bases). Germline V gene data show CDR1 as SGDLS and CDR2 as YYNGEE. The CDR3 covers 14 residues. V shed 0 bases and J shed 2 bases, with 8 bases lying between them. CDR3 residues: CASSVGTGNYGYTF. The CDR3 nucleotides are TGTGCCAGCAGCGTAGGAACAGGGAACTATGGCTACACCTTC.

V is TRBV5-1 and J is TRBJ2-1, with TRBD1 identical over 10 bases. Germline lookup yields CDR1 SGHRS and CDR2 YFSETQ. This CDR3 is 18 amino acids long. V lost 4 bases and J lost 0; bases outside the gene matches: 10. The CDR3 region is CASSHGGQGTSSYNEQFF. DNA of the CDR3: TGCGCCAGCAGCCATGGGGGACAGGGGACGAGCTCCTACAATGAGCAGTTCTTC.

The V call is TRBV30, the J call TRBJ1-5; no reliable D call. The CDR3 sequence is 13 residues long. Trimming took 0 bases from V and 7 from J, leaving 10 bases between them. From germline, CDR1 is GTSNPN and CDR2 SVGIG (reference sequence). CDR3 residues: CAWSVSRGQPQHF. The CDR3 bases are TGTGCCTGGAGTGTGTCCCGGGGACAGCCCCAGCATTTT.

The genes are TRBV9 and TRBJ1-1, with unresolved D. The germline CDR1 and CDR2 sequences are SGDLS and YYNGEE. V dropped 0 bases and J dropped 3 bases, with 6 bases sitting between them. The CDR3 covers 13 residues. The CDR3: CASSVEGYTEAFF. In DNA, the CDR3 is TGTGCCAGCAGCGTAGAGGGTTACACTGAAGCTTTCTTT. Complete variable domain (other parts from reference TRBV9 and TRBJ1-1): DSGVTQTPKHLITATGQRVTLRCSPRSGDLSVYWYQQSLDQGLQFLIQYYNGEERAKGNILERFSAQQFPDLHSELNLSSLELGDSALYFCASSVEGYTEAFFGQGTRLTVV.

The chain employs TRBV30 and TRBJ1-6, with TRBD1 matching 8 bases. This CDR3 region has 14 residues. After removal of 3 bases from V and 7 bases from J, the junction contained 5 bases not matched to a gene. Germline V gene sequence: CDR1 GTSNPN, CDR2 SVGIG (reference sequence). CDR3 residues: CAWSSGQANSPLHF. CDR3 DNA: TGTGCCTGGAGCTCGGGACAGGCAAATTCACCCCTCCACTTT.

The chain uses TRBV28 and TRBJ1-2; D not resolved. Germline lookup yields CDR1 MDHEN and CDR2 SYDVKM. Trimming removed 4 bases at V and 3 bases at J, with 3 bases between. The CDR3 has 11 residues. The CDR3 DNA follows: TGTGCCAGCAGTTCCTACTATGGCTACACCTTC. This gives the protein CASSSYYGYTF.

This chain links TRBV29-1 with TRBJ2-7; D remains unclear. V gave up 3 bases and J gave up 3 bases, with 6 bases separating them. This CDR3 comprises 11 residues. From germline, CDR1 is SQVTM and CDR2 ANQGSEA. CDR3 bases: TGCAGCGTTGAGGCAGACTACGAGCAGTACTTC. Its protein is CSVEADYEQYF.

The chain employs TRBV19 and TRBJ1-2; a possible D gene is TRBD1 (6 bases). The CDR3 runs to 15 residues. The germline gives CDR1 LNHDA, CDR2 SQIVND (reference sequence). Trimming removed 6 bases at V and 4 bases at J, with 18 bases between. CDR3 region: CASRGGASRGYGYTF. Written as DNA, the CDR3 is TGTGCCAGTAGGGGGGGGGCATCAAGGGGCTATGGCTACACCTTC.

The V gene is TRBV5-6, the J gene TRBJ2-7; 13 bases are a match to TRBD2. V shed 3 bases, J shed 6 bases, and the junction held 15 bases outside the gene matches. Germline V gene lookup returns CDR1 SGHDT and CDR2 YYEEEE. This CDR3 spans 18 amino acids. The CDR3: CASSYRPTGLAGLREQYF. The CDR3 DNA follows: TGTGCCAGCAGCTACAGACCTACGGGACTAGCGGGGCTTCGCGAGCAGTACTTC.

The chain combines TRBV7-6 with TRBJ2-7; no firm D call. V was trimmed by 1 base and J by 3 bases, leaving 7 bases between them. There are 13 residues in the CDR3. Germline CDR1 and CDR2: SGHVS and FNYEAQ. The CDR3 loop is CASSLGQIYEQYF. CDR3 sequence (DNA): TGTGCCAGCAGCTTAGGGCAGATCTACGAGCAGTACTTC.

The V and J genes are TRBV6-1 and TRBJ1-4; a weak D match, TRBD1 (6 bases). Germline V lookup: CDR1 MNHNS, CDR2 SASEGT. Trimming took 0 bases from V and 9 from J, leaving 23 bases between them. This CDR3 spans 18 amino acids. The CDR3 DNA is TGTGCCAGCAGTGAAGCGCTTTGGGCCACCAGGCGGGGGCAAAAACTGTTTTTT. This encodes CASSEALWATRRGQKLFF.

The V and J genes are TRBV21-1 and TRBJ1-5; the table's D call TRBD1 went unverified against the DNA. TRBV21-1 is a documented pseudogene. The CDR3 totals 16 residues. The CDR3 region is CASSKAQGFSNQPQHF. The DNA of the CDR3 is TGTGCCAGCAGCAAAGCACAGGGATTTAGCAATCAGCCCCAGCATTTT.

V gene TRBV2 combines with J gene TRBJ1-6; D possibly corresponds to TRBD1 (5 bases). The CDR3 has 14 residues. Trimming shortened V by 7 bases and J by 5 bases, and 12 bases separated the two germline ends. Germline CDR1 and CDR2: SNHLY and FYNNEI. The CDR3 protein is CASTGNRNNSPLHF. Here the CDR3 DNA reads TGTGCCAGCACAGGGAATCGAAATAATTCACCCCTCCACTTT.

The chain is built from TRBV30 and TRBJ2-1; no firm D call. The ends were cut back, 0 bases at V and 4 bases at J, with 16 bases in the middle. The germline gives CDR1 GTSNPN, CDR2 SVGIG (reference sequence). The CDR3 runs 16 residues. CDR3 residues: CAWSVLLTEPYNEQFF. The CDR3 bases are TGTGCCTGGAGTGTACTCCTGACTGAGCCTTACAATGAGCAGTTCTTC. The full variable domain, completed using reference TRBV30 and TRBJ2-1, is SQTIHQWPATLVQPVGSPLSLECTVEGTSNPNLYWYRQAAGRGLQLLFYSVGIGQISSEVPQNLSASRPQDRQFILSSKKLLLSDSGFYLCAWSVLLTEPYNEQFFGPGTRLTVL.

V usage is TRBV30 and J usage is TRBJ1-5, with 8 bases matching TRBD1. The length of the CDR3 is 17 residues. Unmatched junction bases numbered 7, after V lost 0 bases and J lost 0 bases. Looked up from germline, CDR1 is GTSNPN and CDR2 is SVGIG (reference sequence). Here the CDR3 DNA reads TGTGCCTGGAGTGTAGCCAGGGGGCCCTATAGCAATCAGCCCCAGCATTTT. As protein: CAWSVARGPYSNQPQHF.

This clone has just a few counts. The gene calls are TRBV6-1 and TRBJ1-2; TRBD1 matches at 7 bases. V trimming: 7 bases; J trimming: 5 bases; junction bases outside the gene matches: 10. The CDR3 has 14 residues. Germline V gene sequence: CDR1 MNHNS, CDR2 SASEGT. The CDR3 nucleotides are TGTGCCAGCATGGAGAGGACAGGTTTTTATGGCTACACCTTC. This encodes CASMERTGFYGYTF.

The gene calls are TRBV18 and TRBJ2-3, with D tentatively TRBD2 (6 bases). The CDR3 extends over 16 amino acids. Trimming pared 0 bases from V and 0 bases from J, leaving 10 bases between. The germline V gene has CDR1 KGHSH and CDR2 LQKENI. The CDR3 protein is CASSPPGGISTDTQYF. The CDR3 DNA follows: TGTGCCAGCTCACCACCAGGAGGGATTAGCACAGATACGCAGTATTTT.

Comments on this clone: One end of the junction varies from germline; a read error may be responsible. This chain links TRBV6-1 with TRBJ1-6; a weak D match, TRBD1 (5 bases). Per germline, CDR1 MNHNS and CDR2 SASEGT. This CDR3 comprises 15 residues. The CDR3 here is CASIERKQGGSPLHF. The CDR3 DNA sequence: TGTGCCAGCATTGAAAGAAAGCAGGGAGGGTCACCCCTCCACTTT.

This clone has only one observation. This chain links TRBV19 with TRBJ2-5; D is possibly TRBD2 (5 bases). The CDR3 contains 15 residues. V dropped 8 bases and J dropped 2 bases, with 18 bases sitting between them. From germline, CDR1 is LNHDA and CDR2 SQIVND (reference sequence). CDR3 loop: CASSQRQRLQETQYF. CDR3 coding DNA: TGTGCCAGTTCCCAAAGGCAGCGGTTACAAGAGACCCAGTACTTC. Looking up the rest from reference TRBV19 and TRBJ2-5 gives the full variable domain: DGGITQSPKYLFRKEGQNVTLSCEQNLNHDAMYWYRQDPGQGLRLIYYSQIVNDFQKGDIAEGYSVSREKKESFPLTVTSAQKNPTAFYLCASSQRQRLQETQYFGPGTRLLVL.

The chain has TRBV9 and TRBJ1-1; D might be TRBD1 (6 bases). Trimming removed 0 bases from V and 3 bases from J, with 9 bases in between. CDR3 length: 14 amino acids. Germline V gives CDR1 SGDLS, CDR2 YYNGEE. The CDR3 DNA reads as TGTGCCAGCAGCGTAGACGAGGGGGACACTGAAGCTTTCTTT. Amino acid sequence: CASSVDEGDTEAFF.